These 15 T cell receptor beta chains were sequenced from one sample in a study of early T cells in non-severe SARS-CoV-2 infection. TCRdb used MiXCR to reprocess the 5' RACE reads, holding one entry per CDR3 protein. This sample has some 54,000 distinct CDR3 sequences, with more than 8.5% found just once. Sequenced material: whole blood. The receptors come from an adult who was a healthcare worker with PCR-confirmed SARS-CoV-2 infection or an uninfected control (not recorded which).

This clonotype came up many times. This chain joins TRBV20-1 and TRBJ1-3, with TRBD1 matching 10 bases. CDR1 and CDR2 (germline): DFQATT, SNEGSKA (reference sequence). CDR3 length: 14 amino acids. V was clipped by 6 bases and J by 2 bases; unmatched bases: 4. The CDR3 sequence is CSATGTGAGNTIYF. The CDR3 nucleotides read TGCAGTGCAACCGGGACAGGGGCTGGAAACACCATATATTTT.

On this clonotype: Sequence at one end of the junction differs from germline and may be a read error. The rearrangement links TRBV7-7 to TRBJ2-3; TRBD2 aligns across 7 bases. Germline lookup yields CDR1 SSHAT and CDR2 FNYEAQ (reference sequence). The CDR3 length is 14 residues. CDR3 nucleotides: TGTGCTAGCAGCCCGTCGGGGAGGGAGGAAAAGCAGTATTTT. Protein sequence: CASSPSGREEKQYF.

Details on this clonotype: The junction does not match germline at one end; this may be a read error. This sequence joins TRBV19 and TRBJ2-5, with 7 bases fitting TRBD2. The CDR3 spans 14 residues. Germline V gene lookup returns CDR1 LNHDA and CDR2 SQIVND (reference sequence). The CDR3 DNA sequence: TGTACCAGTAGTCTAGCGGAGCCGCAAGAGACCCAGTACTTC. This encodes CTSSLAEPQETQYF.

The rearrangement links TRBV20-1 to TRBJ1-3, with a tentative D call TRBD1 (6 bases). Germline CDR1 reads DFQATT; CDR2 reads SNEGSKA (reference sequence). V shed 5 bases and J shed 1 base, with 15 bases lying between them. The CDR3 is made up of 15 amino acids. CDR3 loop: CSAEDSPFSGNTIYF. CDR3 coding DNA: TGCAGTGCTGAGGACAGCCCGTTTTCTGGAAACACCATATATTTT.

In this sample, this clonotype turned up many times. The J gene is TRBJ2-5, the V gene TRBV3-1; possibly TRBD2 for D (5 bases). The CDR3 spans 15 residues. Germline V lookup: CDR1 LGHDT, CDR2 YNNKEL (reference sequence). The germline V and J ends were trimmed by 2 bases and 5 bases, with 15 bases remaining between them. The CDR3 bases are TGTGCCAGCAGCCAATCGGAGGCGGGCTTGGAGACCCAGTACTTC. Its protein is CASSQSEAGLETQYF.

A remark on this clonotype: It may be a read error: a sequence one base away is much more abundant. The CDR3 DNA follows: TGTGCCAGCAGCTTAAATACAGGGGCCAAGACCCAGTACTTC. Amino acids: CASSLNTGAKTQYF. The chain is built from TRBV7-2 and TRBJ2-5, with 7 bases that match TRBD1. Trimming cost V 2 bases and J 6 bases; bases outside gene matches: 6. This CDR3 region has 14 residues. The germline V gene has CDR1 SGHTA and CDR2 FQGNSA.

V and J are TRBV7-9 and TRBJ2-7; D call uncertain. Trimming removed 3 bases at V and 0 bases at J, with 18 bases between. Germline CDR1 is SEHNR and CDR2 is FQNEAQ (reference sequence). The CDR3 has 17 amino acids. For the CDR3, the DNA is TGTGCCAGCAGCTTTAATTCAGGACCGAGCAACTCCTACGAGCAGTACTTC. This encodes CASSFNSGPSNSYEQYF.

The table lists this clonotype with many counts. The CDR3 region is CASSVRPQPGELFF. The CDR3 DNA is TGTGCCAGCAGCGTACGCCCCCAGCCCGGGGAGCTGTTTTTT. The chain is built from TRBV9 and TRBJ2-2, with D unresolved. V was shortened by 1 base and J by 6 bases, with 10 bases between the two germline ends. The CDR3 loop spans 14 amino acids. Germline assignment: CDR1 SGDLS and CDR2 YYNGEE. Complete variable domain (other parts from reference TRBV9 and TRBJ2-2): DSGVTQTPKHLITATGQRVTLRCSPRSGDLSVYWYQQSLDQGLQFLIQYYNGEERAKGNILERFSAQQFPDLHSELNLSSLELGDSALYFCASSVRPQPGELFFGEGSRLTVL.

The rearrangement joins TRBV5-1 to TRBJ2-3, with D unresolved. V was clipped by 0 bases and J by 12 bases, with 11 bases between them. Per germline, CDR1 SGHRS and CDR2 YFSETQ. The CDR3 spans 12 residues. The DNA of the CDR3 is TGCGCCAGCAGCTTGGATGTGAGCGTTCAGTATTTT. This codes for CASSLDVSVQYF.

This clonotype has just a few counts. The chain uses TRBV7-9 and TRBJ1-2; TRBD1 aligns across 8 bases. V shed 1 base, J shed 9 bases, and the junction held 13 bases outside the gene matches. The CDR3 totals 16 residues. The germline gives CDR1 SEHNR, CDR2 FQNEAQ (reference sequence). Here the CDR3 reads CASSLGSGQGTWSYTF. The CDR3 nucleotides read TGTGCCAGCAGCTTAGGTTCCGGACAGGGTACTTGGAGCTACACCTTC.

This clonotype has only a few counts. J is TRBJ1-1 and V is TRBV29-1; no definite D call. The CDR3 is 12 amino acids. The germline gives CDR1 SQVTM, CDR2 ANQGSEA. Trimming took 6 bases from V and 2 from J, leaving 10 bases between them. The CDR3 here is CSVAPTNTEAFF. In DNA form, the CDR3 reads TGCAGCGTGGCGCCTACCAACACTGAAGCTTTCTTT.

This clonotype was recorded at least ten times. V is TRBV12-3 or TRBV12-4 and J is TRBJ2-3; 10 bases line up with TRBD2. The CDR3 loop spans 15 amino acids. J lost 4 bases, V lost 7 bases, and 8 bases had no gene match. As DNA, the CDR3 is TGTGCCAGCATTAAGGCTAGCGGGAGCCCAGATACGCAGTATTTT. It yields the protein CASIKASGSPDTQYF.

There are many counts of this clonotype. The genes are TRBV29-1 and TRBJ2-1; D possibly corresponds to TRBD2 (5 bases). Trimming removed 2 bases at V and 6 bases at J, with 11 bases between. Germline values: CDR1 SQVTM, CDR2 ANQGSEA. The CDR3 runs to 13 residues. The DNA of the CDR3 is TGCAGCGTTGAACCCGGGAACATCAATGAGCAGTTCTTC. Translated, it gives CSVEPGNINEQFF.

The chain combines TRBV27 with TRBJ2-5, with 7 positions matching TRBD1. Trimming cost V 3 bases and J 1 base; bases outside gene matches: 2. Germline V gives CDR1 MNHEY, CDR2 SMNVEV (reference sequence). The CDR3 covers 14 residues. The CDR3 protein is CASSFRDSQETQYF. The CDR3 DNA follows: TGTGCCAGCAGTTTCCGGGACAGCCAAGAGACCCAGTACTTC.

This clonotype was detected ten times or more. This rearrangement joins TRBV27 to TRBJ1-1; D unclear. The CDR3 length is 13 residues. CDR1 is MNHEY, CDR2 SMNVEV, per germline (reference sequence). V lost 10 bases and J lost 6, with 18 bases in between. CDR3 loop: CATQDPSLSEAFF. The DNA for the CDR3 is TGTGCCACCCAGGATCCGTCGCTGTCTGAAGCTTTCTTT.